The 18 T cell receptor beta chains below come from one sample, sequenced in a study of a mutant IDH1 vaccine in newly diagnosed glioma. Regarding time point: week 5, during vaccination. It was 300 ug of mutant IDH1 20-mer peptide that made up each vaccine dose, given with topical imiquimod. Assay: immunoSEQ multiplex PCR; the TCRdb copy retains only in-frame clones and omits some. The sample yields approximately 32,000 clones, more than 55% seen once. For these TCRs, the target antigens are not known. Sequenced here: PBMCs, sampled from a glioma patient whose treatment included an IDH1 peptide vaccine. These receptors all stem from a woman between 18 and 29 years old with glioma.

This clone has just a few counts. The chain links TRBV7-9 to TRBJ1-6; D unresolved. Germline V gives CDR1 SEHNR, CDR2 FQNEAQ (reference sequence). The ends were cut back, 3 bases at V and 6 bases at J, with 9 bases in the middle. CDR3 length equals 14 residues. The CDR3 protein is CASSLGSLNSPLHF. CDR3 sequence (DNA): TGTGCCAGCAGCTTGGGCAGCCTTAATTCACCCCTCCACTTT.

This chain joins TRBV11-3 and TRBJ2-2, with a possible D match to TRBD1 (7 bases). CDR1 and CDR2 (germline): SGHNT, YENEEA. V gave up 4 bases and J gave up 4 bases, with 13 bases separating them. The CDR3 is 15 amino acids. CDR3 loop: CASSSRQGGTGELFF. CDR3 DNA: TGTGCCAGCAGCTCCCGACAGGGAGGCACCGGGGAGCTGTTTTTT.

The chain uses TRBV15 and TRBJ2-3, with TRBD1 matching 7 bases. V trimming: 0 bases; J trimming: 10 bases; junction bases outside the gene matches: 7. CDR1 is LNHNV and CDR2 is YYDKDF in the germline V gene (reference sequence). There are 14 residues in the CDR3. The CDR3 DNA reads TGTGCCACCAGCAGAGACCAAGGGGGCTCAGCGCAGTATTTT. Its translation is CATSRDQGGSAQYF.

There are a few counts of this clone. The chain recombines TRBV27 with TRBJ1-5, with 8 positions matching TRBD1. CDR3 length: 14 amino acids. Trimming took 4 bases from V and 4 from J; bases not matched to a gene: 3. CDR1 is MNHEY, CDR2 SMNVEV, per germline (reference sequence). CDR3 DNA: TGTGCCAGCAGTTGGACAGGGACGAATCAGCCCCAGCATTTT. Protein: CASSWTGTNQPQHF.

The gene calls are TRBV7-8 and TRBJ2-1; perhaps TRBD1 as D (5 bases). This CDR3 spans 16 amino acids. Trimming stripped 5 bases from V and 3 bases from J, with 17 bases between. Germline V gene lookup returns CDR1 SGHVS and CDR2 FQNEAQ. CDR3 amino acids: CASSTPDSARYNEQFF. Written as DNA, the CDR3 is TGTGCCAGCAGCACCCCAGACAGTGCCCGCTACAATGAGCAGTTCTTC.

This clone appeared a few times. The chain recombines TRBV18 with TRBJ1-1, with 11 positions matching TRBD1. The CDR3 has 13 residues. Losses at the gene ends were 4 bases for V and 6 bases for J; bases not matched to a gene: 1. Germline CDR1 is KGHSH and CDR2 is LQKENI. The CDR3 spells CASSRDRGSEAFF. The CDR3, as DNA: TGTGCCAGCTCACGGGACAGGGGGTCTGAAGCTTTCTTT.

Only a few counts were recorded for this clone. J is TRBJ1-2 and V is TRBV19; 11 nucleotides align to TRBD1. Germline assignment: CDR1 LNHDA and CDR2 SQIVND (reference sequence). The CDR3 extends over 16 amino acids. J lost 4 bases, V lost 8 bases, and 12 bases had no gene match. The CDR3 coding sequence is TGTGCCAGTGTCCCAGATCCGGGACAGGGGGGCTATGGCTACACCTTC. Residues: CASVPDPGQGGYGYTF. Drawing the rest from reference TRBV19 and TRBJ1-2, the complete variable domain is DGGITQSPKYLFRKEGQNVTLSCEQNLNHDAMYWYRQDPGQGLRLIYYSQIVNDFQKGDIAEGYSVSREKKESFPLTVTSAQKNPTAFYLCASVPDPGQGGYGYTFGSGTRLTVV.

The V call is TRBV5-1, the J call TRBJ2-1, with D perhaps TRBD2 (6 bases). Germline V gene sequence: CDR1 SGHRS, CDR2 YFSETQ. V was clipped by 7 bases and J by 6 bases, with 14 bases between them. The CDR3 is made up of 13 amino acids. CDR3 sequence: CASGAGLGNEQFF. The CDR3 region has the DNA TGCGCCAGCGGGGCGGGGCTCGGCAATGAGCAGTTCTTC.

This clone was counted only a few times. V usage is TRBV5-6 and J usage is TRBJ2-7; D is perhaps TRBD1 (6 bases). Trimming left V 3 bases short and J 1 base short, with 11 bases between. Germline CDR1 is SGHDT and CDR2 is YYEEEE. The CDR3 is 14 amino acids. The CDR3 DNA reads as TGTGCCAGCAGCTCTTTAGGGACATCCTACGAGCAGTACTTC. Amino acid sequence: CASSSLGTSYEQYF.

V usage is TRBV5-1 and J usage is TRBJ2-3, with 11 bases identical to TRBD2. V was clipped by 3 bases and J by 0 bases; unmatched bases: 9. CDR3 size: 18 residues. From germline, CDR1 is SGHRS and CDR2 YFSETQ. CDR3 amino acids: CASSSPLLAGGSTDTQYF. The CDR3 DNA reads as TGCGCCAGCAGCTCACCATTGCTAGCGGGGGGAAGCACAGATACGCAGTATTTT.

J is TRBJ2-1 and V is TRBV7-2; TRBD1 matches at 9 bases. Germline V gene data show CDR1 as SGHTA and CDR2 as FQGNSA. V was pared by 1 base and J by 6 bases, with 10 bases of the junction left unmatched. This CDR3 is built from 17 residues. The CDR3 loop reads CASSLGLAGQGFNEQFF. DNA of the CDR3: TGTGCCAGCAGCTTAGGGCTGGCGGGACAGGGTTTCAATGAGCAGTTCTTC.

The V gene is TRBV9, the J gene TRBJ2-1, with D possibly matching TRBD1 (6 bases). From germline, CDR1 is SGDLS and CDR2 YYNGEE. This CDR3 has 15 amino acids. The ends were cut back, 3 bases at V and 2 bases at J, with 12 bases in the middle. The CDR3 coding sequence is TGTGCCAGCAGCGCCCCCCCAGGGGCCTACAATGAGCAGTTCTTC. It translates to CASSAPPGAYNEQFF.

This clone was found a few times. This chain links TRBV29-1 with TRBJ1-5; possible D gene TRBD1, 6 bases. The CDR3 length is 14 residues. The V gene's germline CDR1 is SQVTM and CDR2 ANQGSEA. The V gene lost 6 bases and the J gene lost 3 bases, with 15 bases spanning the gap. The CDR3 DNA reads TGCAGCGTGGCCCCGGACAGCATCAATCAGCCCCAGCATTTT. Translation gives CSVAPDSINQPQHF.

The rearrangement links TRBV6-1 to TRBJ2-7; TRBD1 matches at 7 bases. This CDR3 comprises 13 residues. The V gene's germline CDR1 is MNHNS and CDR2 SASEGT. V lost 9 bases, J lost 1 base, and 6 bases stayed unmatched. The DNA for the CDR3 is TGTGCCAGTAAGAAGACAGGGTCCTACGAGCAGTACTTC. This codes for CASKKTGSYEQYF.

This clone turned up a few times. The chain combines TRBV30 with TRBJ1-1, with D unclear. From germline, CDR1 is GTSNPN and CDR2 SVGIG (reference sequence). The germline V and J ends were trimmed by 4 bases and 0 bases, with 9 bases remaining between them. The CDR3 contains 13 residues. The CDR3 sequence: CAWTWRVNTEAFF. CDR3 DNA sequence: TGTGCCTGGACATGGAGGGTGAACACTGAAGCTTTCTTT.

This clone appeared once. The chain has TRBV5-1 and TRBJ2-1; D uncertain. Deletions cut 4 bases from V and 6 bases from J, with 17 bases between. The CDR3 covers 15 residues. Germline assignment: CDR1 SGHRS and CDR2 YFSETQ. This CDR3 is CASSEDGSNPNEQFF. In DNA, the CDR3 is TGCGCCAGCAGCGAAGACGGCTCCAACCCCAATGAGCAGTTCTTC. Together with reference TRBV5-1 and TRBJ2-1, the CDR3 gives the full variable domain: KAGVTQTPRYLIKTRGQQVTLSCSPISGHRSVSWYQQTPGQGLQFLFEYFSETQRNKGNFPGRFSGRQFSNSRSEMNVSTLELGDSALYLCASSEDGSNPNEQFFGPGTRLTVL.

The genes are TRBV7-8 and TRBJ1-2; TRBD1 is a possible D gene (5 bases). The ends were cut back, 1 base at V and 5 bases at J, with 11 bases in the middle. The CDR3 totals 14 residues. Germline V gene sequence: CDR1 SGHVS, CDR2 FQNEAQ. The CDR3 DNA is TGTGCCAGCAGCTTAGAGGCAGGGTCGTATGGCTACACCTTC. Translated: CASSLEAGSYGYTF.

The rearrangement joins TRBV19 to TRBJ2-7, with a tentative D call TRBD1 (5 bases). V shed 5 bases and J shed 0 bases, with 8 bases lying between them. The germline gives CDR1 LNHDA, CDR2 SQIVND (reference sequence). This CDR3 spans 13 amino acids. CDR3 sequence: CASSAGLSYEQYF. In nucleotides, the CDR3 is TGTGCCAGTAGTGCAGGGCTCTCCTACGAGCAGTACTTC.